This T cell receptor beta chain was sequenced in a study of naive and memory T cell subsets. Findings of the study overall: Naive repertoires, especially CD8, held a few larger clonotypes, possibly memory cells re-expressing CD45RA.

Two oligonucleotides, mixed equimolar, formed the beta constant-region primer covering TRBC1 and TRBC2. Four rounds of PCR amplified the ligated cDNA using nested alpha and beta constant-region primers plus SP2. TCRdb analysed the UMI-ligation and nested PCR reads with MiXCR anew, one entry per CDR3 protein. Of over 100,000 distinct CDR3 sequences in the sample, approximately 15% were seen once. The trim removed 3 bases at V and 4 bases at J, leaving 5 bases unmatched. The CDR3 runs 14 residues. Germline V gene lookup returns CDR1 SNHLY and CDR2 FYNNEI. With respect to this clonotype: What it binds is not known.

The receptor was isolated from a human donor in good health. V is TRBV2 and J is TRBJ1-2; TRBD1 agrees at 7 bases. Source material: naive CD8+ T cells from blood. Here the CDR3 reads CASSETQGFYGYTF. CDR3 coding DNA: TGTGCCAGCAGTGAGACACAGGGGTTCTATGGCTACACCTTC.